This T cell receptor beta chain came from a study of T cell repertoires in cytomegalovirus infection. Background on the study: Researchers turned to recently identified HLA-C-restricted CMV epitopes as well as well-studied HLA-B-restricted ones. It was the public TCR beta signatures that indicated both CMV infection and matching HLA type. Study-wide results and limits: There were carriers of CMV plus the relevant HLA, and cumulative public TCR beta family frequency identified them.

TCRdb redid the calling of the reads with MiXCR, one entry per CDR3 protein. The table includes 200,000 to 250,000 distinct CDR3 sequences, approximately 40% detected once. On this clonotype: Antigen specificity is unknown.

This sequence originates from a human donor in good health (CMV status not recorded). Some clones in this sample may be carry-over from other donors' samples. The specimen comprised CD8+ T cells from cultured PBMCs, sampled from culture after CMV antigen stimulation.

The CDR3: CASSKGRADSPLHF. The CDR3 DNA is TGTGCCAGCAGTAAGGGCAGGGCGGATTCACCCCTCCACTTT. V and J are TRBV6-2 or TRBV6-3 and TRBJ1-6, with a tentative D call TRBD1 (5 bases). The CDR3 is 14 residues long. Germline V gene lookup returns CDR1 MNHEY and CDR2 SVGEGT. V lost 5 bases and J 8 bases, leaving 13 bases between the germline ends.